A single sample is the source of the 16 T cell receptor beta chains below, sequenced in a study of Ad26.COV2.S vaccination and SARS-CoV-2 variants. Method: immunoSEQ multiplex PCR; TCRdb's copy keeps in-frame clones and lacks some. The table includes hundreds of thousands of clones, about 89% detected once. The treatment here: around 19 received Ad26.COV2.S at low or high dose, single or two shots; roughly five received placebo; per-sample allocation not given. Sampling was performed 63 days after the first vaccine or placebo injection. Source: peripheral blood, taken in a trial of Ad26.COV2.S vaccine versus placebo. Receptors originate from a person aged 18 to 59 who received the Ad26.COV2.S COVID-19 vaccine or a placebo.

The J gene is TRBJ1-6, the V gene TRBV19; D remains ambiguous. This CDR3 has 15 residues. Germline loops: CDR1 LNHDA, CDR2 SQIVND (reference sequence). The V end lost 1 base, the J end lost 10 bases, and 14 bases lay between the germline ends. The CDR3 DNA sequence: TGTGCCAGTAGTATAGGACTTGGGGTGGAATCACCCCTCCACTTT. Translation: CASSIGLGVESPLHF.

The V and J genes are TRBV29-1 and TRBJ1-1; D is ambiguous. Germline V gives CDR1 SQVTM, CDR2 ANQGSEA. The CDR3 sequence is 10 residues long. The V and J ends lost 7 bases and 1 base respectively, with 4 bases between them. CDR3 loop: CSASNTEAFF. The CDR3 DNA reads as TGCAGCGCTTCGAACACTGAAGCTTTCTTT.

The V and J genes are TRBV5-1 and TRBJ2-2; TRBD1 aligns across 8 bases. Germline CDR1 SGHRS, CDR2 YFSETQ. There are 15 residues in the CDR3. V gave up 2 bases and J gave up 5 bases; unmatched junction bases: 5. CDR3 sequence reads: CASSFQGAETGELFF. CDR3 DNA sequence: TGCGCCAGCAGCTTCCAGGGGGCGGAAACCGGGGAGCTGTTTTTT.

The J gene is TRBJ2-3, the V gene TRBV27; D ambiguous. This CDR3 region has 13 residues. The germline V gene encodes CDR1 MNHEY and CDR2 SMNVEV (reference sequence). The V gene lost 0 bases and the J gene lost 2 bases, with 3 bases spanning the gap. CDR3 coding DNA: TGTGCCAGCAGTTTATCGGCCACAGATACGCAGTATTTT. This translates into CASSLSATDTQYF.

CDR3 amino acids: CASSSGTSGRADTQYF. CDR3 bases: TGTGCCAGCAGTTCCGGGACTAGCGGGAGGGCAGATACGCAGTATTTT. This chain uses TRBV7-9 with TRBJ2-3, with TRBD2 matching over 16 bases. V dropped 6 bases and J dropped 4; count of bases not matched to a gene: 4. CDR1 SEHNR and CDR2 FQNEAQ come from the germline V gene (reference sequence). This CDR3 comprises 16 residues.

V is TRBV5-4 and J is TRBJ1-2; 9 positions agree with TRBD1. The V gene end was trimmed by 5 bases and the J gene end by 5 bases; junction bases not matched to a gene: 10. Germline lookup yields CDR1 SGHNT and CDR2 YYREEE (reference sequence). The length of the CDR3 is 15 residues. The CDR3, as DNA: TGTGCCAGCAGGCCAACAGGGGGCGTCGGATATGGCTACACCTTC. This encodes CASRPTGGVGYGYTF. Complete variable domain (other parts from reference TRBV5-4 and TRBJ1-2): ETGVTQSPTHLIKTRGQQVTLRCSSQSGHNTVSWYQQALGQGPQFIFQYYREEENGRGNFPPRFSGLQFPNYSSELNVNALELDDSALYLCASRPTGGVGYGYTFGSGTRLTVV.

This clone was recorded once. The chain has TRBV7-3 and TRBJ2-3; no reliable D call. Trimming shortened V by 2 bases and J by 4 bases, and 10 bases separated the two germline ends. CDR1 and CDR2 (germline): SGHTA, FQGTGA. The length of the CDR3 is 14 residues. CDR3: CASSLFSPPDTQYF. CDR3 in DNA: TGTGCCAGCAGCTTATTTAGCCCCCCAGATACGCAGTATTTT.

This clone was picked up a small number of times. The V and J genes are TRBV27 and TRBJ2-7; D might be TRBD1 (6 bases). CDR1 is MNHEY, CDR2 SMNVEV, per germline (reference sequence). V was clipped by 3 bases and J by 3 bases, with 9 bases between them. The CDR3 spans 13 residues. CDR3 nucleotides: TGTGCCAGCAGTTTTTTAGGGGGCTACGAGCAGTACTTC. It encodes CASSFLGGYEQYF.

This clone was observed once. Other nucleotide sequences from this sample produce the same CDR3. The rearrangement joins TRBV18 to TRBJ2-5; TRBD1 agrees at 7 bases. In germline, CDR1 is KGHSH, CDR2 LQKENI. This CDR3 region has 13 residues. V was clipped by 3 bases and J by 2 bases; unmatched bases: 0. The CDR3 loop is CASSPDRQETQYF. The CDR3 DNA follows: TGTGCCAGCTCACCGGACAGGCAAGAGACCCAGTACTTC.

The V gene is TRBV2, the J gene TRBJ2-1, with D possibly matching TRBD2 (5 bases). CDR1 and CDR2 from the germline V gene are SNHLY and FYNNEI. The CDR3 loop spans 14 amino acids. Trimming cost V 4 bases and J 5 bases, with 12 bases left between them. The CDR3 region is CASSAETTHNEQFF. Written as DNA, the CDR3 is TGTGCCAGCAGTGCCGAGACTACTCACAATGAGCAGTTCTTC.

In DNA, the CDR3 is TGTGCCAGTAGTACGGGACTACAAGAGACCCAGTACTTC. It is translated as CASSTGLQETQYF. The chain recombines TRBV19 with TRBJ2-5, with 7 nucleotides matching TRBD2. The germline gives CDR1 LNHDA, CDR2 SQIVND (reference sequence). Germline trimming cut 4 bases from V and 2 bases from J; bases unmatched to any gene: 1. This CDR3 region has 13 residues. Looking up the rest from reference TRBV19 and TRBJ2-5 gives the full variable domain: DGGITQSPKYLFRKEGQNVTLSCEQNLNHDAMYWYRQDPGQGLRLIYYSQIVNDFQKGDIAEGYSVSREKKESFPLTVTSAQKNPTAFYLCASSTGLQETQYFGPGTRLLVL.

This sequence joins TRBV7-9 and TRBJ1-5; D is unresolved. Germline values: CDR1 SEHNR, CDR2 FQNEAQ (reference sequence). The CDR3 loop spans 12 amino acids. V lost 5 bases, J lost 6 bases, and 8 bases lay in between. Here the CDR3 DNA reads TGTGCCAGCAGCAAACTCGGTCAGCCCCAGCATTTT. This encodes CASSKLGQPQHF.

The rearrangement links TRBV18 to TRBJ2-3; TRBD2 agrees at 12 bases. The germline gives CDR1 KGHSH, CDR2 LQKENI. This CDR3 comprises 16 residues. With V trimmed by 4 bases and J by 5 bases, 7 bases remained unmatched. Written as DNA, the CDR3 is TGTGCCAGCTCACTTAGACTAGCGGGGGCAGGAGATACGCAGTATTTT. The encoded protein is CASSLRLAGAGDTQYF.

This clone was found once. J is TRBJ1-4 and V is TRBV7-8, with D hard to call. In germline, CDR1 is SGHVS, CDR2 FQNEAQ. This CDR3 contains 15 residues. V lost 1 base, J lost 3 bases, and 9 bases lay in between. CDR3 DNA sequence: TGTGCCAGCAGCTTAGTCGCCCCCCCTAATGAAAAACTGTTTTTT. It specifies CASSLVAPPNEKLFF.

This rearrangement joins TRBV5-5 to TRBJ2-6; a weak D match, TRBD1 (5 bases). There are 17 residues in the CDR3. Germline lookup yields CDR1 SGHKS and CDR2 YYEKEE (reference sequence). V shed 3 bases and J shed 1 base, with 14 bases lying between them. In DNA, the CDR3 is TGTGCCAGCAGCTCACAGGCCGTAGGGTCTGGGGCCAACGTCCTGACTTTC. Encoded protein: CASSSQAVGSGANVLTF.

The rearrangement uses TRBV27 and TRBJ2-2; D unresolved. V lost 6 bases and J 8 bases, leaving 13 bases between the germline ends. This CDR3 region has 13 residues. Germline V lookup: CDR1 MNHEY, CDR2 SMNVEV (reference sequence). CDR3 amino acids: CASSVKGSGELFF. The CDR3 DNA reads TGTGCCAGCAGCGTTAAGGGATCGGGGGAGCTGTTTTTT.